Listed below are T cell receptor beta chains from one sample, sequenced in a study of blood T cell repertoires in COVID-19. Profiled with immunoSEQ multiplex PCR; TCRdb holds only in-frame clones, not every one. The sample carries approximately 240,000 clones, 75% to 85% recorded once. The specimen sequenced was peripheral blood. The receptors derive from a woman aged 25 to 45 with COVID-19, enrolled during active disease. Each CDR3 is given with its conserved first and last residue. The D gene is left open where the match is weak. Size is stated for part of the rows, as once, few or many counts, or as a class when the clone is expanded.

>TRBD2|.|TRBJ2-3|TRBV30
TGTGCCTCTAGTAAGGGGCTAGCGGCAGATACGCAGTATTTT
CASSKGLAADTQYF
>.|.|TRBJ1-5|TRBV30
TGTGCCTGGAGTGGAATAACAGGGAATCAGCCCCAGCATTTT
CAWSGITGNQPQHF
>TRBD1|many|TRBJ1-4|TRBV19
TGTGCCAGTAGTAAGCCGACAGGGGGTAATGAAAAACTGTTTTTT
CASSKPTGGNEKLFF
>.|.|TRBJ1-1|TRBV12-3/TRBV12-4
TGTGCCAGCAGTTTAACAACGAACACTGAAGCTTTCTTT
CASSLTTNTEAFF
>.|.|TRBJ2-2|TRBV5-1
TGCGCCAGCAGCGAGGTCTTGAACACCGGGGAGCTGTTTTTT
CASSEVLNTGELFF
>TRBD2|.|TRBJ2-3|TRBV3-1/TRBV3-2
TGTGCCAGCAGCCAAGATCTTGGCGGGGGGCGTTCGGATACGCAGTATTTT
CASSQDLGGGRSDTQYF
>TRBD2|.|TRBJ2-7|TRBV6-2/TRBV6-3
TGTGCCAGCAGTTACTACAGGACCGGGACTAGCGGGGGGTCCTACGAGCAGTACTTC
CASSYYRTGTSGGSYEQYF
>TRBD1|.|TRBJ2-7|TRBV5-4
TGTGCCAGCAGCCGGGGGACAGGCTACGAGCAGTACTTC
CASSRGTGYEQYF
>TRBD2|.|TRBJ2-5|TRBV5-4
TGTGCCAGCAGCTTGTCGGGACTAGCGGGCACTGAAGGGGCCCAGTACTTC
CASSLSGLAGTEGAQYF
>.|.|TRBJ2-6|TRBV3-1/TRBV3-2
TGTGCCAGCAGCCAAGTTAAAGTGGGGGCGCGCTCTGGGGCCAACGTCCTGACTTTC
CASSQVKVGARSGANVLTF
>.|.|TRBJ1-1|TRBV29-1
TGCAGCGCTAAGAACACTGAAGCTTTCTTT
CSAKNTEAFF
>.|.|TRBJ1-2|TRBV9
TGTGCCAGCAGCGCCTCGGAGGTAGGGGGAACTAACTATGGCTACACCTTC
CASSASEVGGTNYGYTF
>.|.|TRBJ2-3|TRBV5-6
TGTGCCAGCACCCGGAGCACAGATACGCAGTATTTT
CASTRSTDTQYF
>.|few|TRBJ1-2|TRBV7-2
TGTGCCAGCAGCTTAGCACGGGACTATGGCTACACCTTC
CASSLARDYGYTF
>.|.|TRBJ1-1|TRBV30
TGTGCCTGGATTAAGAGGAACACTGAAGCTTTCTTT
CAWIKRNTEAFF
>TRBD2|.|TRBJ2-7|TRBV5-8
TGTGCCAGCAGCTTGGATCTAGCGGGTTCTTGGGAGCAGTACTTC
CASSLDLAGSWEQYF
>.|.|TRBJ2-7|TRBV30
TGTGCCTGGGATACACTTGGGAGCGGTGAAGGGGAGCAGTACTTC
CAWDTLGSGEGEQYF
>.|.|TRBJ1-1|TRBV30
TGTGCCTGGAGTGTGAACCGGGGAGCTTTCTTT
CAWSVNRGAFF
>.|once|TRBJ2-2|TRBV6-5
TGTGCCAGCAGCCCCCCGGTTACGAACACCGGGGAGCTGTTTTTT
CASSPPVTNTGELFF
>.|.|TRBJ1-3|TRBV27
TGTGCCAGCAGTTTATTACCAGGGGCTGGAAACACCATATATTTT
CASSLLPGAGNTIYF
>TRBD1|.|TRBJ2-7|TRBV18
TGTGCCAGCTCACCGGGGACAGGGAACTACGAGCAGTACTTC
CASSPGTGNYEQYF
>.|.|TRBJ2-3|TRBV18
TGTGCCAGCTCACCACTATCAGCGGCTAGCACAGATACGCAGTATTTT
CASSPLSAASTDTQYF
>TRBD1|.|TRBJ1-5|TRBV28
TGTGCCAGCAGTCCATCCCGGACAGGGAATCAGCCCCAGCATTTT
CASSPSRTGNQPQHF
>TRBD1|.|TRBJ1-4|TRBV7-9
TGTGCCAGCAGCCCGCGACGGACAGGCTTAAATGAAAAACTGTTTTTT
CASSPRRTGLNEKLFF
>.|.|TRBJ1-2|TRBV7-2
TGTGCCAGCAGCCCCGACACAGTCTATGGCTACACCTTC
CASSPDTVYGYTF
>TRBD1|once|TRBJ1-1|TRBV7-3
TGTGCCAGCAGCTTTACGACCGGGACAGTAAATATTCGGGACACTGAAGCTTTCTTT
CASSFTTGTVNIRDTEAFF
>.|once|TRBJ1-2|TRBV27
TGTGCCAGCAGTTTATCAGGGGCGGCGGGAAACTATGGCTACACCTTC
CASSLSGAAGNYGYTF
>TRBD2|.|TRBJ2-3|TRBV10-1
TGCGCCAGCAGTACTAGCGGGGGATTTAATAAGCAGTATTTT
CASSTSGGFNKQYF
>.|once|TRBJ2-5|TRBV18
TGTGCCAGCTCACCGGGCTCACAAGAGACCCAGTACTTC
CASSPGSQETQYF
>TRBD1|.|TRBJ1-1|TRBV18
TGTGCCAGCTCACCCGGTACAGGGGAAGGGAACACTGAAGCTTTCTTT
CASSPGTGEGNTEAFF
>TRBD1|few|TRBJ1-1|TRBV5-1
TGCGCCAGCAGCTTGGCTGACAGGGGCACTGAAGCTTTCTTT
CASSLADRGTEAFF